This entry lists 21 T cell receptor beta chains sequenced from one sample in a study of shared clonotypes between healthy human individuals. Sequenced by immunoSEQ multiplex PCR; TCRdb stores in-frame clones only, minus some. The sample lists 650,000 to 750,000 clones, around 72% occurring once. Sequencing used memory CD4+ T cells sorted from blood. The sample's subset: CD45RA-negative fraction. Receptor source: a woman in her twenties or thirties in good health.

This clone has more than one count but fewer than ten. This chain links TRBV19 with TRBJ1-1, with D unclear. This CDR3 has 15 amino acids. V dropped 2 bases and J dropped 1 base, with 11 bases sitting between them. Germline V CDR1 and CDR2: LNHDA, SQIVND (reference sequence). The CDR3 loop is CASSINGQRNTEAFF. The CDR3 DNA follows: TGTGCCAGTAGTATAAACGGCCAAAGGAACACTGAAGCTTTCTTT. Variable domain in full (rest from reference TRBV19 and TRBJ1-1): DGGITQSPKYLFRKEGQNVTLSCEQNLNHDAMYWYRQDPGQGLRLIYYSQIVNDFQKGDIAEGYSVSREKKESFPLTVTSAQKNPTAFYLCASSINGQRNTEAFFGQGTRLTVV.

This clone occurred a few times. The chain links TRBV6-5 to TRBJ2-2; 7 bases fit TRBD1. The trim removed 4 bases at V and 5 bases at J, leaving 4 bases unmatched. This CDR3 spans 14 amino acids. Germline-derived CDR1 and CDR2 are MNHEY and SVGAGI. In nucleotides, the CDR3 is TGTGCCAGCAGTTCCATACAGGGGACCGGGGAGCTGTTTTTT. Its translation: CASSSIQGTGELFF.

This clone is a singleton in its sample. The rearrangement links TRBV7-9 to TRBJ1-4, with TRBD1 matching over 7 bases. There are 18 residues in the CDR3. The V and J ends lost 1 base and 2 bases, in that order; junction bases with no gene match: 10. From germline, CDR1 is SEHNR and CDR2 FQNEAQ (reference sequence). The chain's CDR3 is CASSLGWTGSATNEKLFF. As DNA, the CDR3 is TGTGCCAGCAGCTTAGGATGGACAGGTTCGGCGACTAATGAAAAACTGTTTTTT.

V is TRBV30 and J is TRBJ1-2; D not resolved. Germline CDR1 reads GTSNPN; CDR2 reads SVGIG (reference sequence). Trimming removed 2 bases at V and 4 bases at J, with 14 bases between. The CDR3 is 14 amino acids. The CDR3 loop reads CAWSYDTSFYGYTF. Here the CDR3 DNA reads TGTGCCTGGAGTTACGACACCTCATTCTATGGCTACACCTTC.

This clone showed up just a few times. J is TRBJ2-2 and V is TRBV27; D is ambiguous. The CDR3 is 16 amino acids. Trimming pared 5 bases from V and 4 bases from J, leaving 17 bases between. The germline gives CDR1 MNHEY, CDR2 SMNVEV (reference sequence). The CDR3 nucleotides read TGTGCCAGCAGTCATTCCGGTTTAAGGCCCACCGGGGAGCTGTTTTTT. Translated: CASSHSGLRPTGELFF.

This clone was observed a few times. The chain recombines TRBV5-6 with TRBJ1-1; D ambiguous. The CDR3 sequence is 13 residues long. Germline lookup yields CDR1 SGHDT and CDR2 YYEEEE. V was clipped by 4 bases and J by 4 bases, with 11 bases between them. CDR3 DNA sequence: TGTGCCAGCAGCCCACTCGATGGCACTGAAGCTTTCTTT. This translates into CASSPLDGTEAFF.

CDR3 region: CASSIVRDWYTGTEAFF. The CDR3 DNA sequence: TGTGCCAGTAGTATAGTAAGGGACTGGTACACTGGGACTGAAGCTTTCTTT. V usage is TRBV19 and J usage is TRBJ1-1, with D possibly matching TRBD1 (5 bases). CDR1 is LNHDA, CDR2 SQIVND, per germline (reference sequence). Trimming removed 1 base at V and 5 bases at J, with 20 bases between. The length of the CDR3 is 17 residues.

In nucleotides, the CDR3 is TGTGCCAGTAGTATAGCGGGAAAGACGACCAAAAACATTCAGTACTTC. Translating gives CASSIAGKTTKNIQYF. The V and J genes are TRBV19 and TRBJ2-4, with a tentative D call TRBD2 (5 bases). V was trimmed by 1 base and J by 2 bases, leaving 12 bases between them. This CDR3 is 16 amino acids long. The germline V gene encodes CDR1 LNHDA and CDR2 SQIVND (reference sequence). Filled out from reference TRBV19 and TRBJ2-4, the complete variable domain reads DGGITQSPKYLFRKEGQNVTLSCEQNLNHDAMYWYRQDPGQGLRLIYYSQIVNDFQKGDIAEGYSVSREKKESFPLTVTSAQKNPTAFYLCASSIAGKTTKNIQYFGAGTRLSVL.

This chain links TRBV28 with TRBJ2-7; D is undetermined. The germline V gene has CDR1 MDHEN and CDR2 SYDVKM. This CDR3 has 14 residues. Trimming removed 6 bases from V and 7 bases from J, with 19 bases in between. The CDR3 sequence: CASRGDGRLGEQYF. CDR3 sequence (DNA): TGTGCCAGCAGAGGTGATGGACGACTGGGAGAGCAGTACTTC.

Concerning this clone itself: With a much larger clone just one base away, this may be a read error. Other DNA sequences of this sample code for an identical CDR3. The rearrangement links TRBV7-2 to TRBJ2-1; D gene ambiguous. V lost 0 bases, J lost 0 bases, and 6 bases lay in between. Germline V CDR1 and CDR2: SGHTA, FQGNSA. The CDR3 runs to 15 residues. The CDR3 sequence: CASSLAGSSYNEQFF. CDR3 coding DNA: TGTGCCAGCAGCTTAGCGGGCAGCTCCTACAATGAGCAGTTCTTC.

This clone is a singleton in its sample. The CDR3 here is CASSRQSTSAEQYF. As DNA, the CDR3 is TGTGCCAGCAGCCGACAGAGTACTAGCGCCGAGCAGTACTTC. The chain links TRBV7-9 to TRBJ2-7, with 7 bases matching TRBD2. V lost 5 bases and J lost 6; bases outside the gene matches: 10. This CDR3 region has 14 residues. Germline loops: CDR1 SEHNR, CDR2 FQNEAQ (reference sequence).

The rearrangement joins TRBV5-8 to TRBJ2-5; 8 nucleotides line up with TRBD2. CDR1 is SGHTS and CDR2 is YDEGEE in the germline V gene. This CDR3 is 16 amino acids long. With 0 bases clipped from V and 4 bases from J, the junction kept 8 bases outside the gene matches. CDR3 sequence (DNA): TGTGCCAGCAGCTTGGGTAACGGGAGGGCCGGAGAGACCCAGTACTTC. Protein: CASSLGNGRAGETQYF.

The V and J genes are TRBV27 and TRBJ2-1; 9 bases agree with TRBD2. The length of the CDR3 is 18 residues. Germline CDR1 and CDR2: MNHEY and SMNVEV (reference sequence). V gave up 5 bases and J gave up 4 bases; unmatched junction bases: 15. CDR3 sequence (DNA): TGTGCCAGCAGTACTCCCCGTAGCGGGAGCGCCGTTTACAATGAGCAGTTCTTC. Its translation: CASSTPRSGSAVYNEQFF.

There are a few counts of this clone. The V gene is TRBV6-5, the J gene TRBJ1-2; 9 bases are a match to TRBD1. The trim removed 10 bases at V and 4 bases at J, leaving 10 bases unmatched. CDR3 size: 14 residues. Looked up from germline, CDR1 is MNHEY and CDR2 is SVGAGI. The CDR3 nucleotides are TGTGCCATCAGAGCGGGACAGGGACCCTATGGCTACACCTTC. Translating it yields CAIRAGQGPYGYTF.

This clone occurred a few times. This same CDR3 is encoded by further DNA sequences in the sample. V usage is TRBV10-2 and J usage is TRBJ1-5, with D uncertain. The V gene lost 2 bases and the J gene lost 0 bases, with 2 bases spanning the gap. The V gene's germline CDR1 is WSHSY and CDR2 SAAADI. The CDR3 is 13 residues long. The CDR3 region has the DNA TGCGCCAGCAGTGAGATTAGCAATCAGCCCCAGCATTTT. Encoded protein: CASSEISNQPQHF.

This clone occurred many times. This CDR3 is CASSLSPSGRTDTQYF. The CDR3, as DNA: TGTGCCAGCAGCTTAAGTCCTAGCGGGAGGACAGATACGCAGTATTTT. V and J are TRBV7-3 and TRBJ2-3; 11 positions agree with TRBD2. The V gene's germline CDR1 is SGHTA and CDR2 FQGTGA. V lost 1 base to trimming and J lost 3 bases; unmatched junction nucleotides: 3. The CDR3 runs to 16 residues.

The chain recombines TRBV7-9 with TRBJ1-2, with D unclear. Germline loops: CDR1 SEHNR, CDR2 FQNEAQ (reference sequence). This CDR3 spans 13 amino acids. V was trimmed by 5 bases and J by 7 bases, leaving 14 bases between them. As DNA, the CDR3 is TGTGCCAGCAGCCATCCGGGCCCGGGTGGCTACACCTTC. This gives the protein CASSHPGPGGYTF. Looking up the rest from reference TRBV7-9 and TRBJ1-2 gives the full variable domain: DTGVSQNPRHKITKRGQNVTFRCDPISEHNRLYWYRQTLGQGPEFLTYFQNEAQLEKSRLLSDRFSAERPKGSFSTLEIQRTEQGDSAMYLCASSHPGPGGYTFGSGTRLTVV.

The chain is built from TRBV2 and TRBJ1-5; 11 nucleotides line up with TRBD1. Germline V CDR1 and CDR2: SNHLY, FYNNEI. The CDR3 runs 14 residues. The trim removed 6 bases at V and 7 bases at J, leaving 5 bases unmatched. In DNA, the CDR3 is TGTGCCAGCAGGTTGGACAGGGGGCTCCAGCCCCAGCATTTT. Translating it yields CASRLDRGLQPQHF.

V gene TRBV5-1 combines with J gene TRBJ2-1, with D unclear. Looked up from germline, CDR1 is SGHRS and CDR2 is YFSETQ. The ends were cut back, 5 bases at V and 8 bases at J, with 8 bases in the middle. The CDR3 contains 11 residues. The CDR3 bases are TGCGCCAGCAGAGATTACGATGAGCAGTTCTTC. It translates to CASRDYDEQFF.

The chain joins TRBV10-3 to TRBJ2-7; a possible D gene is TRBD1 (6 bases). This CDR3 region has 11 residues. With 9 bases removed from V and 5 bases from J, the gap between germline ends came to 11 bases. Germline CDR1 ENHRY, CDR2 SYGVKD. The CDR3 protein is CAMRNRDEQYF. CDR3 DNA sequence: TGTGCCATGAGGAACAGGGACGAGCAGTACTTC.

This chain connects TRBV18 to TRBJ2-1, with 9 bases lining up with TRBD2. Germline CDR1 is KGHSH and CDR2 is LQKENI. Losses at the gene ends were 1 base for V and 4 bases for J; bases not matched to a gene: 5. This CDR3 region has 16 residues. CDR3 DNA sequence: TGTGCCAGCTCACCACAGAGCGGGAGGACATACAATGAGCAGTTCTTC. Translated: CASSPQSGRTYNEQFF.